This TCR beta chain was sequenced for a study of T cells in localized non-small cell lung cancer. Profiling relied on immunoSEQ multiplex PCR, and the TCRdb table lists in-frame clones only, not all of them. This sample has some 1,500 clones, with 20% to 25% found just once. The CDR3 totals 15 residues. The V gene's germline CDR1 is MNHGY and CDR2 SAAAGT. Trimming pared 6 bases from V and 0 bases from J, leaving 12 bases between. This clone has only a few counts. Source: normal lung tissue next to the tumor, taken before any cancer treatment. The chain has TRBV6-8 and TRBJ1-5, with D possibly TRBD1 on 5 matching bases. This sequence was found in a woman aged 40-69 years with stage I lung adenocarcinoma. The CDR3 DNA reads TGTGCCAGCAGGCTCGACAGTTATAGCAATCAGCCCCAGCATTTT. Translation: CASRLDSYSNQPQHF.